Listed below are T cell receptor beta chains from one sample, sequenced in a study of cytomegalovirus exposure and HLA in healthy donors. Assay: immunoSEQ multiplex PCR; the TCRdb copy retains only in-frame clones and omits some. Counted here are fewer than 250,000 clones, approximately 85% occurring once; the ten biggest clones make up almost 1.5%. Sequenced material: PBMCs. These receptors all stem from a woman aged 18-29 years in good health and CMV-seronegative. The CDR3 runs from the conserved cysteine through the conserved F or W. D genes are given only for firm matches. For some rows the clone size is stated as once, few or many, or as a class when expanded; others skip it.

TRBJ1-5	NA	TRBV5-5	once	CASSLYEGDQPQHF	TGTGCCAGCAGCTTGTATGAAGGGGATCAGCCCCAGCATTTT
TRBJ2-2	NA	TRBV4-2	NA	CASSQDAGVGTGELFF	TGTGCCAGCAGCCAAGATGCGGGTGTGGGGACCGGGGAGCTGTTTTTT
TRBJ2-1	TRBD2	TRBV2	NA	CASSELAGGAMVQFF	TGTGCCAGCAGTGAATTAGCGGGGGGGGCAATGGTGCAGTTCTTC
TRBJ1-1	TRBD1	TRBV28	NA	CASSLTGEVAEAFF	TGTGCCAGCAGTTTGACAGGGGAGGTTGCTGAAGCTTTCTTT
TRBJ2-2	NA	TRBV19	NA	CASSIQGYVTGELFF	TGTGCCAGTAGTATCCAGGGTTATGTAACCGGGGAGCTGTTTTTT
TRBJ1-2	NA	TRBV14	NA	CASSQGPREGYTF	TGTGCCAGCAGCCAAGGGCCCAGGGAAGGCTACACCTTC
TRBJ2-1	NA	TRBV27	NA	CASSPTGIFNNEQFF	TGTGCCAGCAGTCCTACAGGGATCTTTAACAATGAGCAGTTCTTC
TRBJ1-4	TRBD1	TRBV18	NA	CASTWTGTEKLFF	TGTGCCAGCACCTGGACAGGGACCGAAAAACTGTTTTTT
TRBJ2-1	TRBD2	TRBV11-2	NA	CASSLVLAGHYNEQFF	TGTGCCAGCAGCTTAGTGTTAGCGGGACACTACAATGAGCAGTTCTTC
TRBJ2-5	NA	TRBV5-1	NA	CASSLEPGRGQETQYF	TGCGCCAGCAGCCTGGAACCGGGGAGAGGACAAGAGACCCAGTACTTC
TRBJ1-1	NA	TRBV6-5	NA	CASTTRQRNTEAFF	TGTGCCAGCACTACCAGACAGAGAAACACTGAAGCTTTCTTT
TRBJ2-7	TRBD1	TRBV13	NA	CASGVGQGIHEQYF	TGTGCCAGCGGAGTGGGACAGGGTATCCACGAGCAGTACTTC
TRBJ2-5	TRBD2	TRBV7-9	NA	CASSPGGGAQETQYF	TGTGCCAGCAGCCCGGGAGGGGGGGCCCAAGAGACCCAGTACTTC
TRBJ1-2	NA	TRBV5-1	NA	CASSPFESYGYTF	TGCGCCAGCAGCCCCTTTGAGAGCTATGGCTACACCTTC
TRBJ2-2	TRBD1	TRBV5-6	few	CASSHIRTGENTGELFF	TGTGCCAGCAGCCATATTAGGACAGGGGAAAACACCGGGGAGCTGTTTTTT
TRBJ1-2	TRBD1	TRBV6-1	NA	CASSRTGTVHYGYTF	TGTGCCAGCAGTAGGACCGGGACAGTGCACTATGGCTACACCTTC
TRBJ2-3	NA	TRBV29-1	NA	CSVEEPGDTQYF	TGCAGCGTTGAAGAACCAGGAGATACGCAGTATTTT
TRBJ2-1	TRBD2	TRBV7-3	NA	CASSRTSGNNEQFF	TGTGCCAGCAGCCGGACTAGCGGGAACAATGAGCAGTTCTTC
TRBJ1-1	NA	TRBV7-6	NA	CASSSGGMNTEAFF	TGTGCCAGCAGCTCGGGAGGCATGAACACTGAAGCTTTCTTT
TRBJ1-1	NA	TRBV30	NA	CAWNRGADTEAFF	TGTGCCTGGAATAGGGGCGCTGACACTGAAGCTTTCTTT
TRBJ1-1	NA	TRBV2	NA	CASSEQGMNTEAFF	TGTGCCAGCAGTGAACAGGGGATGAACACTGAAGCTTTCTTT
TRBJ2-5	TRBD1	TRBV27	NA	CASTTPDRLETQYF	TGTGCCAGCACGACCCCGGACAGGCTAGAGACCCAGTACTTC
TRBJ2-7	TRBD2	TRBV9	NA	CASSVGGTSGDYEQYF	TGTGCCAGCAGCGTAGGCGGGACTAGCGGGGACTACGAGCAGTACTTC
TRBJ1-6	TRBD1	TRBV2	NA	CASSATGFNSPLHF	TGTGCCAGCAGTGCGACAGGGTTCAATTCACCCCTCCACTTT
TRBJ2-2	NA	TRBV5-1	NA	CASRRTNTGELFF	TGCGCCAGCAGGCGGACGAACACCGGGGAGCTGTTTTTT
TRBJ1-1	NA	TRBV7-2	NA	CASSFSAGAGEAFF	TGTGCCAGCAGCTTCTCGGCAGGGGCTGGTGAAGCTTTCTTT
TRBJ1-3	TRBD1	TRBV7-9	NA	CASSFSTGHRSGNTIYF	TGTGCCAGCAGCTTTTCGACAGGGCATAGATCTGGAAACACCATATATTTT
TRBJ1-1	NA	TRBV6-1	few	CASNYLTGFQGAFF	TGTGCCAGCAATTATCTCACAGGTTTCCAGGGAGCTTTCTTT
TRBJ2-3	TRBD2	TRBV7-9	NA	CASSWPLSGGTDTQYF	TGTGCCAGCAGCTGGCCCTTGAGCGGGGGAACAGATACGCAGTATTTT
TRBJ2-5	NA	TRBV20-1	NA	CSAWRETQYF	TGCAGTGCTTGGCGGGAGACCCAGTACTTC
TRBJ1-5	TRBD1	TRBV2	few	CASSVGTGGQPQHF	TGTGCCAGCAGTGTAGGGACAGGGGGCCAGCCCCAGCATTTT
TRBJ1-5	TRBD1	TRBV25-1	NA	CASSAGQGGNQPQHF	TGTGCCAGCAGTGCTGGACAGGGAGGTAATCAGCCCCAGCATTTT
TRBJ1-5	TRBD1	TRBV13	NA	CASSQGTGYQPQHF	TGTGCCAGCAGTCAGGGGACAGGGTATCAGCCCCAGCATTTT
TRBJ2-7	TRBD1	TRBV6-1	NA	CASSEAPEGATGYF	TGTGCCAGCAGTGAAGCCCCCGAGGGGGCGACCGGTTACTTC
TRBJ2-1	NA	TRBV7-3	NA	CASSRISDNEQFF	TGTGCCAGCAGCCGCATTTCGGACAATGAGCAGTTCTTC
TRBJ2-3	NA	TRBV30	NA	CARAAGSTDTQYF	TGTGCCAGAGCCGCGGGCAGCACAGATACGCAGTATTTT
TRBJ1-1	NA	TRBV2	NA	CASSYRENTEAFF	TGTGCCAGCAGTTACAGGGAAAACACTGAAGCTTTCTTT
TRBJ1-2	NA	TRBV5-4	NA	CASSRDLKGVLQTF	TGTGCCAGCAGCCGCGACCTCAAGGGGGTACTTCAGACCTTC
TRBJ2-2	TRBD2	TRBV2	NA	CASSASGSPGELFF	TGTGCCAGCAGTGCTAGCGGGAGCCCCGGGGAGCTGTTTTTT
TRBJ1-2	TRBD1	TRBV2	few	CASILEKWDREHGYTF	TGTGCCAGCATCCTCGAAAAGTGGGACAGGGAACATGGCTACACCTTC
TRBJ2-3	TRBD2	TRBV5-1	NA	CASSLGYSRHAGGPRDTQYF	TGCGCCAGCAGCTTGGGATACTCCCGGCACGCGGGGGGGCCTAGAGATACGCAGTATTTT
TRBJ1-1	TRBD1	TRBV30	NA	CAWIPDRDTEAFF	TGTGCCTGGATCCCGGACAGGGACACTGAAGCTTTCTTT